The 16 T cell receptor beta chains listed next were all sequenced from one sample in a study of cytomegalovirus exposure and HLA in healthy donors. Primers for the PCR totalled 60 Vbeta and 13 Jbeta. Clones were sequenced by immunoSEQ multiplex PCR, and TCRdb holds only the in-frame ones, with some missing. The sample has 150,000 to 200,000 clones, 70% to 80% seen once; the top ten hold approximately 2.1%. Sequencing was performed on PBMCs. The origin of the receptors is a woman in her 50s in good health and CMV-seronegative.

CDR3 amino acids: CAISGLPGQGPSYEQYF. In nucleotides, the CDR3 is TGTGCCATCAGTGGACTTCCGGGACAGGGCCCCTCCTACGAGCAGTACTTC. This chain links TRBV10-3 with TRBJ2-7; TRBD1 aligns across 9 bases. Per germline, CDR1 ENHRY and CDR2 SYGVKD. V shed 4 bases and J 0 bases; nucleotides not matched to a gene: 10. The CDR3 loop spans 17 amino acids.

This chain joins TRBV9 and TRBJ2-3; TRBD2 matches 7 bases. V lost 0 bases to trimming and J lost 1 base; unmatched junction nucleotides: 2. Germline V gene data show CDR1 as SGDLS and CDR2 as YYNGEE. The CDR3 length is 15 residues. DNA for the CDR3: TGTGCCAGCAGCGTAGGACTAGCTGGCACAGATACGCAGTATTTT. It codes for CASSVGLAGTDTQYF.

The table lists this clone with a few counts. The chain links TRBV7-2 to TRBJ2-7, with a possible D match to TRBD2 (5 bases). V dropped 5 bases and J dropped 5 bases, with 13 bases sitting between them. CDR1 is SGHTA, CDR2 FQGNSA, per germline. The CDR3 length is 13 residues. CDR3 DNA sequence: TGTGCCAGCAGCCCCCGGGGTAAGAACGAGCAGTACTTC. Its protein product is CASSPRGKNEQYF.

V usage is TRBV5-1 and J usage is TRBJ2-1; a possible D gene is TRBD2 (5 bases). The CDR3 has 15 residues. V lost 4 bases and J 6 bases, leaving 17 bases between the germline ends. The germline V gene has CDR1 SGHRS and CDR2 YFSETQ. CDR3 DNA sequence: TGCGCCAGCAGCCTCCCCGACTACCCTTCCAATGAGCAGTTCTTC. Translating it yields CASSLPDYPSNEQFF. Full variable domain (missing parts from reference TRBV5-1 and TRBJ2-1): KAGVTQTPRYLIKTRGQQVTLSCSPISGHRSVSWYQQTPGQGLQFLFEYFSETQRNKGNFPGRFSGRQFSNSRSEMNVSTLELGDSALYLCASSLPDYPSNEQFFGPGTRLTVL.

The chain links TRBV5-1 to TRBJ1-1; a possible D gene is TRBD1 (6 bases). Trimming stripped 7 bases from V and 1 base from J, with 11 bases between. The CDR3 covers 13 residues. Germline assignment: CDR1 SGHRS and CDR2 YFSETQ. The CDR3: CASARDTNTEAFF. CDR3 nucleotides: TGCGCCAGCGCCCGGGACACGAACACTGAAGCTTTCTTT.

The DNA for the CDR3 is TGTGCCAGCAGTTTCCTGACATTTTTGGGCGGCCTAGCGGGAGGGCCAGAAGGGTCCTACGAGCAGTACTTC. Amino acids: CASSFLTFLGGLAGGPEGSYEQYF. The genes are TRBV27 and TRBJ2-7; 12 nucleotides align to TRBD2. Trimming took 3 bases from V and 1 from J; bases not matched to a gene: 28. This CDR3 comprises 24 residues. Germline CDR1 reads MNHEY; CDR2 reads SMNVEV (reference sequence).

J is TRBJ1-6 and V is TRBV10-1; D is undetermined. Between the trimmed V and J ends, which lost 5 bases and 8 bases, there was a span of 10 bases. Germline values: CDR1 WNHNN, CDR2 SYGVQD (reference sequence). This CDR3 spans 13 amino acids. CDR3 DNA sequence: TGCGCCAGCAGTCTCCGATTAGATTCACCCCTCCACTTT. This encodes CASSLRLDSPLHF.

As for this clone: The same CDR3 also results from other DNA sequences found in this sample. This rearrangement joins TRBV10-3 to TRBJ1-1; 8 positions match TRBD1. CDR1 ENHRY and CDR2 SYGVKD come from the germline V gene. J gave up 2 bases and V 4 bases, and 3 bases lay outside the gene matches. This CDR3 region has 14 residues. CDR3 nucleotide sequence: TGTGCCATCAGTGGAGGACAGGGTAACACTGAAGCTTTCTTT. It is translated as CAISGGQGNTEAFF.

The CDR3: CASSSSSGANVLTF. The CDR3 DNA reads as TGTGCCAGCAGCTCGTCCTCTGGGGCCAACGTCCTGACTTTC. This chain links TRBV5-5 with TRBJ2-6, with unresolved D. The V gene's germline CDR1 is SGHKS and CDR2 YYEKEE (reference sequence). CDR3 length equals 14 residues. V was shortened by 3 bases and J by 0 bases, with 4 bases between the two germline ends. Combining the CDR3 with reference TRBV5-5 and TRBJ2-6 gives the whole variable domain DAGVTQSPTHLIKTRGQQVTLRCSPISGHKSVSWYQQVLGQGPQFIFQYYEKEERGRGNFPDRFSARQFPNYSSELNVNALLLGDSALYLCASSSSSGANVLTFGAGSRLTVL.

The chain links TRBV28 to TRBJ1-5; 8 bases map to TRBD1. Germline lookup yields CDR1 MDHEN and CDR2 SYDVKM. The V and J ends lost 6 bases and 2 bases, in that order; junction bases with no gene match: 6. The CDR3 extends over 15 amino acids. CDR3 sequence reads: CASSLQGGGNQPQHF. The CDR3, as DNA: TGTGCCAGCAGCCTACAGGGGGGGGGCAATCAGCCCCAGCATTTT.

This chain connects TRBV9 to TRBJ1-2, with D tentatively TRBD1 (6 bases). The germline V and J ends were trimmed by 3 bases and 6 bases, with 18 bases remaining between them. In germline, CDR1 is SGDLS, CDR2 YYNGEE. There are 15 residues in the CDR3. Here the CDR3 DNA reads TGTGCCAGCAGCGGCGACAGGCTCACCAAGAATGGCTACACCTTC. Translated, it gives CASSGDRLTKNGYTF.

The rearrangement uses TRBV5-4 and TRBJ2-7; D uncertain. This CDR3 spans 15 amino acids. V was shortened by 0 bases and J by 0 bases, with 10 bases between the two germline ends. CDR1 is SGHNT, CDR2 YYREEE, per germline (reference sequence). CDR3 sequence (DNA): TGTGCCAGCAGCTTGGGTACCTTGAGCTCCTACGAGCAGTACTTC. Protein: CASSLGTLSSYEQYF. Supplemented by reference TRBV5-4 and TRBJ2-7, the full variable domain reads ETGVTQSPTHLIKTRGQQVTLRCSSQSGHNTVSWYQQALGQGPQFIFQYYREEENGRGNFPPRFSGLQFPNYSSELNVNALELDDSALYLCASSLGTLSSYEQYFGPGTRLTVT.

This clone showed up just once. V is TRBV25-1 and J is TRBJ2-5, with 11 bases lining up with TRBD2. J was trimmed by 1 base and V by 3 bases; bases with no gene match: 7. In germline, CDR1 is MGHDK, CDR2 SYGVNS. The CDR3 extends over 17 amino acids. This CDR3 is CASSDPRLAGPQETQYF. CDR3 DNA sequence: TGTGCCAGCAGTGACCCCAGACTAGCGGGGCCCCAAGAGACCCAGTACTTC. The whole variable domain, remainder taken from reference TRBV25-1 and TRBJ2-5, is EADIYQTPRYLVIGTGKKITLECSQTMGHDKMYWYQQDPGMELHLIHYSYGVNSTEKGDLSSESTVSRIRTEHFPLTLESARPSHTSQYLCASSDPRLAGPQETQYFGPGTRLLVL.

The chain has TRBV7-2 and TRBJ2-7; 8 bases fit TRBD1. CDR3 length: 14 residues. CDR1 and CDR2 (germline): SGHTA, FQGNSA. V shed 4 bases and J 5 bases; nucleotides not matched to a gene: 7. The CDR3 DNA sequence: TGTGCCAGCAGCTGGGACAGGTCCATTGACGAGCAGTACTTC. Translation gives CASSWDRSIDEQYF.

The chain is built from TRBV5-1 and TRBJ1-1, with D possibly TRBD1 on 6 matching bases. The CDR3 sequence is 15 residues long. The germline V gene encodes CDR1 SGHRS and CDR2 YFSETQ. V was cut by 2 bases and J by 1 base, with 12 bases left in between. CDR3 amino acids: CASSFGGQPNTEAFF. In DNA form, the CDR3 reads TGCGCCAGCAGCTTTGGAGGACAGCCGAACACTGAAGCTTTCTTT.

The chain employs TRBV21-1 and TRBJ2-2; TRBD1 is taken as the D call from the table, unchecked against the DNA. TRBV21-1 is deemed a pseudogene. CDR3 length: 20 amino acids. In DNA form, the CDR3 reads TGTGCCAGCAGCAAAGATGGGTCCGGCGCAGGGGCCTATGATACCGGGGAGCTGTTTTTT. It codes for CASSKDGSGAGAYDTGELFF.